This note documents a single TCR beta chain sequence. This PCR relied on a set of 60 Vbeta primers and 13 Jbeta primers. Assay: immunoSEQ multiplex PCR; the TCRdb copy retains only in-frame clones and omits some. The repertoire consists of roughly 100,000 clones, with about 74% occurring once and the leading ten covering roughly 15%. This sample is part of a study of cytomegalovirus exposure and HLA in healthy donors. The specimen sequenced was PBMCs. This clonotype was obtained from a woman between 50 and 59 years old in good health and CMV-seropositive.

The CDR3 here is CASSSGTSGIMTQFF. In nucleotides, the CDR3 is TGTGCCAGCAGTTCCGGGACTAGCGGGATTATGACGCAGTTCTTC. The chain couples TRBV27 to TRBJ2-1; 13 bases fit TRBD2. Trimming took 4 bases from V and 12 from J; bases not matched to a gene: 9. Germline V gene sequence: CDR1 MNHEY, CDR2 SMNVEV (reference sequence). There are 15 residues in the CDR3.